This T cell receptor (beta chain) was captured by sequencing in a study of OX40 agonist ivuxolimab in advanced cancers. Whole-study results and caveats: At doses 0.1 to 3.0 mg/kg, CD4+ and CD8+ clones expanded. Average numbers of expanded clones were greater in CD8+ T cells than in CD4+.

Concerning this clone: The antigen remains unidentified.

Measured with immunoSEQ multiplex PCR; TCRdb has only the in-frame clones, and not every one. This sample yields roughly 60,000 clones, of which approximately 81% are seen a single time; around 4.7% belongs to the top ten. The V gene's germline CDR1 is SGHAT and CDR2 FQNNGV. Germline trimming cut 6 bases from V and 10 bases from J; bases unmatched to any gene: 12. The CDR3 has 15 amino acids. This rearrangement joins TRBV11-2 to TRBJ2-1, with TRBD2 matching 10 bases. The receptor was isolated from an adult with an advanced solid tumor such as melanoma, head and neck, liver or kidney cancer. Specimen: CD4+ or CD8+ T cells sorted from blood, collected in a trial of the OX40 agonist ivuxolimab. The DNA of the CDR3 is TGTGCCAGCAGAATAGCGGGACTAGCGATCAGCGAGCAGTTCTTC. It encodes CASRIAGLAISEQFF.